The 22 T cell receptor beta chains listed next were all sequenced from one sample in a study of regulatory T cells in long-lasting Graves disease (dated by TCRdb to about 2021). In light of the paper, this sample's time point label describes: persistent/refractory GD, antithyroid drugs over 5 years with positive TRAb. RNA was extracted from PBMCs in TRIzol for both TCR sequencing and RNA sequencing. Library preparation used multiplex PCR. Sequencing relied on an Illumina HiSeq 4000. To build TCR beta libraries, CDR3 regions were amplified by Arm-PCR using iRepertoire HTBI primers. TCRdb reprocessing: public reads trimmed at Q25 with fastp, clones called with MiXCR, in-frame beta chains kept. Rows with a matching CDR3 protein are joined into one entry that keeps the most common DNA and genes. Within this sample are more than 300,000 distinct CDR3 sequences, with around 20% of them counted one time only. Just under 30% of the sample comes from the top ten.

The sample was peripheral blood mononuclear cells (PBMCs), taken when the disease was refractory, from a patient treated with antithyroid drugs. These receptors originate from a female donor with Graves disease.

This clonotype occurred many times. The chain uses TRBV11-2 and TRBJ2-7; D unresolved. The V and J ends lost 0 bases and 4 bases respectively, with 10 bases between them. The CDR3 spans 14 residues. Germline V CDR1 and CDR2: SGHAT, FQNNGV. In DNA, the CDR3 is TGTGCCAGCAGCTTAGACCCGGGCGCTTACGAGCAGTACTTC. Protein: CASSLDPGAYEQYF.

This clonotype has at least ten counts. CDR3 sequence (DNA): TGCAGCGTTGACACGGGGAGCTCCTACGAGCAGTACTTC. Translated, it gives CSVDTGSSYEQYF. The V call is TRBV29-1, the J call TRBJ2-7; perhaps TRBD2 as D (5 bases). Germline CDR1 reads SQVTM; CDR2 reads ANQGSEA. The CDR3 covers 13 residues. Trimming removed 3 bases from V and 0 bases from J, with 9 bases in between.

The chain joins TRBV29-1 to TRBJ2-7; 9 bases fit TRBD2. The ends lost 4 bases at V and 6 bases at J; junction bases unmatched: 4. CDR1 is SQVTM, CDR2 ANQGSEA, per germline. CDR3 length equals 12 residues. In DNA form, the CDR3 reads TGCAGCGTTGGTAGCGGGAGCTTCGAGCAGTACTTC. Encoded protein: CSVGSGSFEQYF.

V and J are TRBV9 and TRBJ1-2; the match to TRBD1 covers 7 bases. The CDR3 spans 16 residues. Germline loops: CDR1 SGDLS, CDR2 YYNGEE. V lost 3 bases and J lost 5; bases outside the gene matches: 13. The CDR3, as DNA: TGTGCCAGCAGCGCCGAGGGGGCGAGGGCCACTTATGGCTACACCTTC. It translates to CASSAEGARATYGYTF.

The chain carries TRBV11-2 and TRBJ1-1; the D is unclear. The V gene's germline CDR1 is SGHAT and CDR2 FQNNGV. Between the trimmed V and J ends, which lost 6 bases and 5 bases, there was a span of 13 bases. There are 13 residues in the CDR3. The CDR3 loop reads CASRPLRVTEAFF. In DNA, the CDR3 is TGTGCCAGCAGGCCCCTCCGTGTTACTGAAGCTTTCTTT.

This clonotype was counted many times. V is TRBV12-3 or TRBV12-4 and J is TRBJ1-2; 9 bases line up with TRBD1. This CDR3 region has 13 residues. V lost 5 bases and J lost 7; bases outside the gene matches: 5. CDR3 bases: TGTGCCAGCAGTCGCCCGACAGGGGGTGGCTACACCTTC. It translates to CASSRPTGGGYTF.

In its sample, this clonotype was seen many times. This chain connects TRBV28 to TRBJ2-1, with 7 bases aligning to TRBD2. This CDR3 has 16 residues. V gave up 3 bases and J gave up 9 bases; unmatched junction bases: 14. Germline values: CDR1 MDHEN, CDR2 SYDVKM. The CDR3 here is CASSLVAGAGFGEQFF. CDR3 bases: TGTGCCAGCAGTTTGGTCGCGGGAGCGGGGTTCGGTGAGCAGTTCTTC. Variable domain in full (rest from reference TRBV28 and TRBJ2-1): DVKVTQSSRYLVKRTGEKVFLECVQDMDHENMFWYRQDPGLGLRLIYFSYDVKMKEKGDIPEGYSVSREKKERFSLILESASTNQTSMYLCASSLVAGAGFGEQFFGPGTRLTVL.

In this sample, this clonotype turned up a few times. The rearrangement uses TRBV6-1 and TRBJ2-1, with D perhaps given as TRBD1 or TRBD2 (5 bases each). The germline V gene has CDR1 MNHNS and CDR2 SASEGT. Trimming left V 6 bases short and J 3 bases short, with 18 bases between. This CDR3 is built from 16 residues. CDR3 coding DNA: TGTGCCAGCAGACGGTGGGACCGCGGTTTCTACAATGAGCAGTTCTTC. It translates to CASRRWDRGFYNEQFF.

This clonotype showed up just once. A much bigger clone sits one base away, suggesting this may be a read error. The V gene is TRBV2, the J gene TRBJ2-2; D perhaps matches TRBD2 (5 bases). The CDR3 contains 15 residues. Germline CDR1 and CDR2: SNHLY and FYNNEI. The CDR3 nucleotides are TGTGCCAGAGCCTCGGACGAATCGAACACCGGGGAGCTGCTTTTT. This sequence encodes CARASDESNTGELLF.

This rearrangement joins TRBV28 to TRBJ2-2; TRBD2 aligns across 7 bases. V was clipped by 6 bases and J by 2 bases; unmatched bases: 9. The length of the CDR3 is 16 residues. CDR1 and CDR2 (germline): MDHEN, SYDVKM. Written as DNA, the CDR3 is TGTGCCAGCAGCGATCCTAGCGGACCTAACACCGGGGAGCTGTTTTTT. It translates to CASSDPSGPNTGELFF. Full variable domain (remainder filled in from reference TRBV28 and TRBJ2-2): DVKVTQSSRYLVKRTGEKVFLECVQDMDHENMFWYRQDPGLGLRLIYFSYDVKMKEKGDIPEGYSVSREKKERFSLILESASTNQTSMYLCASSDPSGPNTGELFFGEGSRLTVL.

This clonotype was found once. V usage is TRBV5-1 and J usage is TRBJ2-5, with D possibly TRBD1 on 6 matching bases. CDR1 and CDR2 (germline): SGHRS, YFSETQ. Trimming removed 3 bases at V and 2 bases at J, with 14 bases between. There are 15 residues in the CDR3. The CDR3 reads CASSSGPGQQETQYF. Here the CDR3 DNA reads TGCGCCAGCAGCTCTGGCCCTGGACAGCAAGAGACCCAGTACTTC.

In its sample, this clonotype was seen a few times. The chain links TRBV10-3 to TRBJ2-7; 8 positions match TRBD1. Germline trimming cut 0 bases from V and 4 bases from J; bases unmatched to any gene: 11. The CDR3 length is 17 residues. The germline gives CDR1 ENHRY, CDR2 SYGVKD. The CDR3 nucleotides read TGTGCCATCAGTGAGTCAACGGGACAGGTTTTTTCTTACGAGCAGTACTTC. Amino acids: CAISESTGQVFSYEQYF.

The CDR3 spells CASSLLSGLNTEAFF. Here the CDR3 DNA reads TGTGCCAGCAGCCTACTCAGTGGGCTGAACACTGAAGCTTTCTTT. This chain connects TRBV7-9 to TRBJ1-1; D gene uncertain. The CDR3 extends over 15 amino acids. Trimming removed 5 bases from V and 0 bases from J, with 13 bases in between. Germline V gene sequence: CDR1 SEHNR, CDR2 FQNEAQ (reference sequence).

The chain uses TRBV11-2 and TRBJ1-2, with 8 bases aligning to TRBD1. The V gene end was trimmed by 5 bases and the J gene end by 8 bases; junction bases not matched to a gene: 4. This CDR3 is 12 amino acids long. Germline CDR1 is SGHAT and CDR2 is FQNNGV. CDR3 DNA sequence: TGTGCCAGCAGCCACAGGGGGGAAGGCTACACCTTC. Translated, it gives CASSHRGEGYTF. The full variable domain, in which reference TRBV11-2 and TRBJ1-2 provide the parts outside the CDR3, is EAGVAQSPRYKIIEKRQSVAFWCNPISGHATLYWYQQILGQGPKLLIQFQNNGVVDDSQLPKDRFSAERLKGVDSTLKIQPAKLEDSAVYLCASSHRGEGYTFGSGTRLTVV.

At least ten counts were recorded for this clonotype. This chain joins TRBV5-1 and TRBJ1-5, with 11 nucleotides matching TRBD1. CDR3 length: 15 residues. The V and J ends lost 3 bases and 2 bases, in that order; junction bases with no gene match: 1. CDR1 and CDR2 from the germline V gene are SGHRS and YFSETQ. The chain's CDR3 is CASSSGQGGNQPQHF. The DNA of the CDR3 is TGCGCCAGCAGCTCGGGACAGGGGGGCAATCAGCCCCAGCATTTT.

This clonotype was found a few times. This sequence joins TRBV3-1 and TRBJ2-1, with 10 positions matching TRBD2. Germline CDR1 is LGHDT and CDR2 is YNNKEL (reference sequence). V trimming: 0 bases; J trimming: 8 bases; junction bases outside the gene matches: 4. This CDR3 comprises 15 residues. The DNA of the CDR3 is TGTGCCAGCAGCCAAGAGGTCCTAGCGGGGGATGAGCAGTTCTTC. Its translation: CASSQEVLAGDEQFF.

This clonotype occurred once. The CDR3 DNA reads as TGCAGCGTTGCACAGGATGAGACAGATACGCAGTATTTT. It codes for CSVAQDETDTQYF. The chain uses TRBV29-1 and TRBJ2-3, with D possibly matching TRBD1 (5 bases). Per the germline V gene, CDR1 is SQVTM and CDR2 is ANQGSEA. V shed 4 bases and J shed 3 bases, with 11 bases lying between them. This CDR3 contains 13 residues.

The chain carries TRBV10-3 and TRBJ2-2; the D gene is possibly TRBD1 (6 bases). Germline V lookup: CDR1 ENHRY, CDR2 SYGVKD. CDR3 length: 15 amino acids. V was trimmed by 3 bases and J by 2 bases, leaving 10 bases between them. CDR3 nucleotides: TGTGCCATCAGTGATGCAGGGGCCAACACCGGGGAGCTGTTTTTT. This sequence encodes CAISDAGANTGELFF.

This clonotype has a count of ten or more. The chain employs TRBV6-1 and TRBJ2-5; D gene uncertain. This CDR3 is built from 12 residues. Trimming took 6 bases from V and 5 from J, leaving 10 bases between them. The germline V gene has CDR1 MNHNS and CDR2 SASEGT. CDR3 in DNA: TGTGCCAGCAGGCTAAGGTGGGAGACCCAGTACTTC. This encodes CASRLRWETQYF.

This clonotype was observed a few times. This sequence joins TRBV6-1 and TRBJ2-7; 8 positions match TRBD1. The V segment lost 8 bases and the J segment 3 bases; nucleotides outside the gene matches: 9. The germline gives CDR1 MNHNS, CDR2 SASEGT. The CDR3 consists of 14 residues. The CDR3: CASLETGVNYEQYF. The CDR3 DNA reads as TGTGCCAGCCTGGAGACAGGGGTCAACTACGAGCAGTACTTC.

This clonotype appeared a few times. V is TRBV4-3 and J is TRBJ1-1; D not resolved. The CDR3 contains 15 residues. Germline CDR1 reads LGHNA; CDR2 reads YSLEER. Trimming took 2 bases from V and 5 from J, leaving 15 bases between them. The CDR3 here is CASSQFQGSGTEAFF. As DNA, the CDR3 is TGCGCCAGCAGCCAATTCCAAGGTTCGGGAACTGAAGCTTTCTTT.

This clonotype came up many times. The rearrangement uses TRBV7-2 and TRBJ2-7; D may be TRBD1 (5 bases). Trimming pared 0 bases from V and 12 bases from J, leaving 15 bases between. CDR3 length equals 13 residues. Germline V gene sequence: CDR1 SGHTA, CDR2 FQGNSA. CDR3 sequence reads: CASSLAPRTSPYF. In DNA, the CDR3 is TGTGCCAGCAGCTTAGCCCCTCGGACATCTCCGTACTTC.